This passage covers 26 T cell receptor beta chains from one sample sequenced in a study of CD8 T cells in Susac syndrome. Random hexamers were used to reverse transcribe an amount of about 0.45 to 1 ug RNA. TCRdb itself ran the immunoSEQ multiplex PCR reads through MiXCR, one entry per CDR3 protein. The sample lists some 80,000 distinct CDR3 sequences, about 93% seen once, with around 0.25% in the top ten. Sequencing input: CD8+ T cells from PBMCs. These TCRs come from a human donor in good health.

The V gene is TRBV6-1, the J gene TRBJ2-3, with 7 bases lining up with TRBD1. Germline CDR1 is MNHNS and CDR2 is SASEGT. The CDR3 runs 14 residues. After removal of 7 bases from V and 0 bases from J, the junction contained 4 bases not matched to a gene. The CDR3 here is CASKGATSTDTQYF. CDR3 in DNA: TGTGCCAGCAAGGGGGCCACTAGCACAGATACGCAGTATTTT.

CDR3 DNA sequence: TGCAGCGCCCCCCCCGGGAACCTAGCGGACCGAACACACTACAATGAGCAGTTCTTC. Its translation: CSAPPGNLADRTHYNEQFF. This chain connects TRBV29-1 to TRBJ2-1; TRBD2 aligns across 7 bases. After removal of 7 bases from V and 3 bases from J, the junction contained 24 bases not matched to a gene. This CDR3 region has 19 residues. Germline CDR1 SQVTM, CDR2 ANQGSEA.

J is TRBJ2-3 and V is TRBV4-1; D is undetermined. V shed 2 bases and J shed 2 bases, with 14 bases lying between them. The CDR3 totals 16 residues. Per germline, CDR1 MGHRA and CDR2 YSYEKL. The CDR3 nucleotides read TGCGCCAGCAGCCAAAGGACCCTCCGAGACACAGATACGCAGTATTTT. Its protein is CASSQRTLRDTDTQYF.

The chain employs TRBV5-1 and TRBJ1-1, with D perhaps TRBD1 (5 bases). CDR1 and CDR2 from the germline V gene are SGHRS and YFSETQ. The CDR3 contains 14 residues. V gave up 0 bases and J gave up 7 bases, with 13 bases separating them. In DNA, the CDR3 is TGCGCCAGCAGCTTGGTGTCAGGGAGGATTGAAGCTTTCTTT. This sequence encodes CASSLVSGRIEAFF.

The rearrangement joins TRBV30 to TRBJ1-1, with no clear D. V dropped 1 base and J dropped 0 bases, with 9 bases sitting between them. The CDR3 contains 14 residues. Per the germline V gene, CDR1 is GTSNPN and CDR2 is SVGIG (reference sequence). The CDR3 DNA follows: TGTGCCTGGAGTGACACCTTCCTGAACACTGAAGCTTTCTTT. It codes for CAWSDTFLNTEAFF. The full variable domain, completed using reference TRBV30 and TRBJ1-1, is SQTIHQWPATLVQPVGSPLSLECTVEGTSNPNLYWYRQAAGRGLQLLFYSVGIGQISSEVPQNLSASRPQDRQFILSSKKLLLSDSGFYLCAWSDTFLNTEAFFGQGTRLTVV.

The rearrangement links TRBV9 to TRBJ1-5, with D unresolved. Germline V gene lookup returns CDR1 SGDLS and CDR2 YYNGEE. This CDR3 region has 14 residues. Trimming shortened V by 4 bases and J by 5 bases, and 13 bases separated the two germline ends. For the CDR3, the DNA is TGTGCCAGCAGCCGCTCGAGTGGTGATCAGCCCCAGCATTTT. It yields the protein CASSRSSGDQPQHF.

This sequence joins TRBV7-9 and TRBJ2-5; 11 bases match TRBD2. CDR3 length equals 16 residues. V shed 5 bases and J 5 bases; nucleotides not matched to a gene: 10. Germline-derived CDR1 and CDR2 are SEHNR and FQNEAQ (reference sequence). The DNA for the CDR3 is TGTGCCAGCAGCCTAAGCACTAGCGGGAGAATGGAGACCCAGTACTTC. It translates to CASSLSTSGRMETQYF.

The V and J genes are TRBV3-1 and TRBJ2-3; 11 positions match TRBD2. Germline CDR1 reads LGHDT; CDR2 reads YNNKEL (reference sequence). The CDR3 totals 15 residues. The ends lost 4 bases at V and 4 bases at J; junction bases unmatched: 4. The CDR3 loop reads CASSPGLAAADTQYF. CDR3 DNA: TGTGCCAGCAGCCCGGGACTAGCGGCGGCAGATACGCAGTATTTT.

Regarding this clonotype: The junction shows a germline mismatch at one end, possibly a read error. This chain connects TRBV7-7 to TRBJ2-1; TRBD2 aligns across 10 bases. This CDR3 is built from 15 residues. Germline V gives CDR1 SSHAT, CDR2 FNYEAQ (reference sequence). The CDR3 here is CASSLASGSRNEQFF. The DNA for the CDR3 is TGTGCTAGCAGCTTAGCTAGCGGGAGTCGCAATGAGCAGTTCTTC.

The V call is TRBV9, the J call TRBJ2-7; D remains unclear. The CDR3 is 13 residues long. CDR1 and CDR2 (germline): SGDLS, YYNGEE. The V end was cut by 2 bases, the J end by 3 bases, with 9 bases between. CDR3 loop: CASSVRSRYEQYF. The CDR3 DNA reads TGTGCCAGCAGCGTCCGCAGCCGCTACGAGCAGTACTTC.

The J gene is TRBJ2-1, the V gene TRBV4-1; D gene unclear. Germline V lookup: CDR1 MGHRA, CDR2 YSYEKL. With 4 bases removed from V and 2 bases from J, the gap between germline ends came to 12 bases. There are 15 residues in the CDR3. For the CDR3, the DNA is TGCGCCAGCAGCCTGGGTATCTTGACCTACAATGAGCAGTTCTTC. Its translation: CASSLGILTYNEQFF.

The rearrangement joins TRBV11-2 to TRBJ2-2; TRBD2 aligns across 7 bases. The CDR3 is 15 amino acids. Trimming at V came to 5 bases and at J to 4 bases, leaving 7 bases not matched to a gene. Germline V gives CDR1 SGHAT, CDR2 FQNNGV. The CDR3 region is CASSPWSGGTGELFF. Here the CDR3 DNA reads TGTGCCAGCAGCCCGTGGTCGGGGGGCACCGGGGAGCTGTTTTTT.

The genes are TRBV29-1 and TRBJ2-1, with 8 nucleotides matching TRBD1. Germline V gene data show CDR1 as SQVTM and CDR2 as ANQGSEA. V shed 6 bases and J 5 bases; nucleotides not matched to a gene: 6. The CDR3 covers 13 residues. CDR3 in DNA: TGCAGCGTCCTTGACAGGGGAAACAATGAGCAGTTCTTC. Its translation: CSVLDRGNNEQFF.

The rearrangement links TRBV20-1 to TRBJ1-1, with unresolved D. V lost 0 bases and J lost 4, with 9 bases in between. CDR1 and CDR2 (germline): DFQATT, SNEGSKA (reference sequence). The CDR3 loop spans 13 amino acids. This CDR3 reads CSARDGSATEAFF. The DNA of the CDR3 is TGCAGTGCTAGAGATGGTAGTGCCACTGAAGCTTTCTTT.

The gene calls are TRBV9 and TRBJ2-1; a possible D gene is TRBD1 (5 bases). The CDR3 runs 16 residues. Looked up from germline, CDR1 is SGDLS and CDR2 is YYNGEE. V lost 2 bases to trimming and J lost 0 bases, with 12 bases between them. The CDR3 nucleotides read TGTGCCAGCAGCGTGACAGCTGAGAGCTCCTACAATGAGCAGTTCTTC. Translated: CASSVTAESSYNEQFF.

This clonotype has just a few counts. The chain couples TRBV11-2 to TRBJ2-7; 10 nucleotides line up with TRBD1. The CDR3 spans 14 residues. The ends lost 5 bases at V and 3 bases at J; junction bases unmatched: 4. CDR1 is SGHAT and CDR2 is FQNNGV in the germline V gene. Here the CDR3 reads CASSRGQGSYEQYF. The CDR3 nucleotides read TGTGCCAGCAGCCGGGGACAGGGGAGCTACGAGCAGTACTTC.

The rearrangement uses TRBV29-1 and TRBJ2-1; D gene ambiguous. The CDR3 runs to 13 residues. Trimming removed 5 bases from V and 3 bases from J, with 11 bases in between. Germline V lookup: CDR1 SQVTM, CDR2 ANQGSEA. The CDR3 region is CSVSKSNYNEQFF. CDR3 DNA sequence: TGCAGCGTTTCCAAGTCCAACTACAATGAGCAGTTCTTC.

The V and J genes are TRBV20-1 and TRBJ2-1; 10 bases map to TRBD2. Germline V CDR1 and CDR2: DFQATT, SNEGSKA (reference sequence). The CDR3 contains 15 residues. Trimming at V came to 1 base and at J to 8 bases, leaving 8 bases not matched to a gene. CDR3 in amino acids: CSARASLAGAYEQFF. CDR3 bases: TGCAGTGCTAGAGCGAGTCTAGCGGGAGCGTATGAGCAGTTCTTC.

V usage is TRBV20-1 and J usage is TRBJ2-7; no firm D call. V was clipped by 0 bases and J by 2 bases, with 8 bases between them. Germline V gene sequence: CDR1 DFQATT, CDR2 SNEGSKA (reference sequence). The CDR3 totals 13 residues. As DNA, the CDR3 is TGCAGTGCTAGAGATGTAACCCCCTACGAGCAGTACGTC. It is translated as CSARDVTPYEQYV.

J is TRBJ1-5 and V is TRBV19; possibly TRBD1 for D (5 bases). V lost 1 base and J lost 5, with 9 bases in between. Germline assignment: CDR1 LNHDA and CDR2 SQIVND (reference sequence). CDR3 size: 14 residues. The CDR3 DNA sequence: TGTGCCAGTAGTATAGTGATACAGGATCAGCCCCAGCATTTT. Its protein is CASSIVIQDQPQHF.

This sequence joins TRBV27 and TRBJ2-5; possible D gene TRBD2, 5 bases. Germline CDR1 reads MNHEY; CDR2 reads SMNVEV (reference sequence). CDR3 length: 14 amino acids. Trimming took 4 bases from V and 2 from J, leaving 11 bases between them. The CDR3 region has the DNA TGTGCCAGCAGTTGGACGAGGGTTCAAGAGACCCAGTACTTC. Its translation is CASSWTRVQETQYF.

The genes are TRBV4-1 and TRBJ2-7; the match to TRBD2 covers 8 bases. Per germline, CDR1 MGHRA and CDR2 YSYEKL. The length of the CDR3 is 18 residues. The ends lost 0 bases at V and 0 bases at J; junction bases unmatched: 10. The CDR3 here is CASSQEAGARRISYEQYF. DNA for the CDR3: TGCGCCAGCAGCCAAGAAGCGGGGGCTAGACGGATCTCCTACGAGCAGTACTTC.

The CDR3 DNA follows: TGCAGTGCTAGAGCCCGGGGCAGCTCCTATAATTCACCCCTCCACTTT. Its translation: CSARARGSSYNSPLHF. This chain links TRBV20-1 with TRBJ1-6, with a tentative D call TRBD1 (5 bases). Germline V lookup: CDR1 DFQATT, CDR2 SNEGSKA (reference sequence). This CDR3 is 16 amino acids long. The V gene lost 1 base and the J gene lost 0 bases, with 10 bases spanning the gap.

V usage is TRBV7-2 and J usage is TRBJ1-2; D is unclear. Germline CDR1 and CDR2: SGHTA and FQGNSA. CDR3 length: 13 amino acids. V lost 8 bases and J 2 bases, leaving 12 bases between the germline ends. The CDR3 protein is CASGLIQNYGYTF. In nucleotides, the CDR3 is TGTGCCAGCGGTTTGATACAGAACTATGGCTACACCTTC.

The chain has TRBV6-2 or TRBV6-3 and TRBJ2-7; tentatively, D is TRBD2 (5 bases). V was shortened by 8 bases and J by 1 base, with 12 bases between the two germline ends. This CDR3 spans 13 amino acids. Per the germline V gene, CDR1 is MNHEY and CDR2 is SVGEGT. The DNA for the CDR3 is TGTGCCAGCGGTGAGCGGCCGTCCTACGAGCAGTACTTC. The encoded protein is CASGERPSYEQYF.

The DNA for the CDR3 is TGTGCCAGCAGCCGCGGGACAATCCACGAGCAGTACTTC. Encoded protein: CASSRGTIHEQYF. V gene TRBV6-5 combines with J gene TRBJ2-7; D may correspond to TRBD1 or TRBD2 (6 bases each). CDR1 is MNHEY, CDR2 SVGAGI, per germline. Trimming cost V 6 bases and J 5 bases, with 14 bases left between them. The CDR3 covers 13 residues.